A single sample gave rise to the 11 T cell receptor beta chains below, sequenced in a study of blood T cell repertoires in COVID-19. The repertoire was sequenced with immunoSEQ multiplex PCR; TCRdb's copy has only in-frame clones and lacks some. The data contain 150,000 to 190,000 clones, more than 65% of them singletons. Sequencing was carried out using peripheral blood. The receptors derive from a woman aged 50 to 60 with acute or convalescent COVID-19.

In DNA form, the CDR3 reads TGTGCCAGCAGCACACGTAAGAGGGAAAACACTGAAGCTTTCTTT. The encoded protein is CASSTRKRENTEAFF. The rearrangement uses TRBV5-4 and TRBJ1-1; D is ambiguous. V dropped 4 bases and J dropped 2 bases, with 15 bases sitting between them. Germline V CDR1 and CDR2: SGHNT, YYREEE (reference sequence). The CDR3 is 15 amino acids.

The rearrangement uses TRBV18 and TRBJ2-1; 11 bases line up with TRBD2. Germline loops: CDR1 KGHSH, CDR2 LQKENI. V dropped 6 bases and J dropped 5; count of bases not matched to a gene: 12. The CDR3 runs 17 residues. The CDR3 reads CASSPSTGTSGHNEQFF. The CDR3 coding sequence is TGTGCCAGCTCTCCATCTACCGGGACTAGCGGACACAATGAGCAGTTCTTC.

CDR3 sequence reads: CASSVGGEFGQFF. For the CDR3, the DNA is TGTGCCAGCAGCGTAGGGGGGGAATTTGGGCAGTTCTTC. The chain uses TRBV9 and TRBJ2-1; tentative D call: TRBD2 (6 bases). Trimming cost V 0 bases and J 12 bases, with 13 bases left between them. The CDR3 is 13 residues long. CDR1 SGDLS and CDR2 YYNGEE come from the germline V gene. The full variable domain, completed using reference TRBV9 and TRBJ2-1, is DSGVTQTPKHLITATGQRVTLRCSPRSGDLSVYWYQQSLDQGLQFLIQYYNGEERAKGNILERFSAQQFPDLHSELNLSSLELGDSALYFCASSVGGEFGQFFGPGTRLTVL.

This rearrangement joins TRBV10-3 to TRBJ2-2; tentative D call: TRBD2 (5 bases). Deletions cut 6 bases from V and 7 bases from J, with 9 bases between. The CDR3 covers 12 residues. CDR1 is ENHRY and CDR2 is SYGVKD in the germline V gene. CDR3 nucleotide sequence: TGTGCCATCAGCCCCGGGGACGGGGAGCTGTTTTTT. Protein: CAISPGDGELFF.

The V and J genes are TRBV27 and TRBJ2-7; unclear D gene. The CDR3 has 15 residues. Germline CDR1 is MNHEY and CDR2 is SMNVEV (reference sequence). The ends were cut back, 6 bases at V and 0 bases at J, with 15 bases in the middle. The CDR3 DNA reads TGTGCCAGCAGCGCTTCTTCGCGGTACTCCTACGAGCAGTACTTC. Protein product: CASSASSRYSYEQYF.

The chain carries TRBV5-1 and TRBJ2-7, with 7 positions matching TRBD1. The J call could be wrong; TRBJ2-1 is a better fit for the DNA end. The CDR3 is 17 amino acids. Germline CDR1 reads SGHRS; CDR2 reads YFSETQ. CDR3 loop: CASSTRQGRLVRGEQFF. The CDR3 DNA sequence: TGCGCCAGCAGCACTCGACAGGGTCGCCTTGTTAGAGGTGAGCAGTTCTTC.

The rearrangement links TRBV9 to TRBJ2-1; no reliable D call. The ends were cut back, 0 bases at V and 4 bases at J, with 11 bases in the middle. Germline V lookup: CDR1 SGDLS, CDR2 YYNGEE. The CDR3 covers 15 residues. The DNA for the CDR3 is TGTGCCAGCAGCGTAGGAGCAACCCCTTACAATGAGCAGTTCTTC. Amino acids: CASSVGATPYNEQFF.

This chain links TRBV14 with TRBJ1-4; possible D gene TRBD1, 5 bases. Trimming took 1 base from V and 8 from J, leaving 11 bases between them. Germline CDR1 and CDR2: SGHDN and FVKESK. The CDR3 has 14 amino acids. The CDR3 coding sequence is TGTGCCAGCAGCCAAGGGGGCTTTCGGGAAAAACTGTTTTTT. Protein product: CASSQGGFREKLFF.

The V call is TRBV29-1, the J call TRBJ1-1, with D tentatively TRBD1 (6 bases). Trimming pared 3 bases from V and 7 bases from J, leaving 12 bases between. Germline V gene data show CDR1 as SQVTM and CDR2 as ANQGSEA. The CDR3 is made up of 12 amino acids. This CDR3 is CSVDRGRNEAFF. CDR3 sequence (DNA): TGCAGCGTTGACAGGGGCCGGAATGAAGCTTTCTTT.

The V and J genes are TRBV2 and TRBJ2-3; D is ambiguous. Germline V gives CDR1 SNHLY, CDR2 FYNNEI. Trimming pared 7 bases from V and 1 base from J, leaving 9 bases between. This CDR3 is 13 amino acids long. In DNA, the CDR3 is TGTGCCAGCAAAAGACTTGGCACAGATACGCAGTATTTT. Protein sequence: CASKRLGTDTQYF.

This chain links TRBV6-1 with TRBJ2-7; D is ambiguous. Germline lookup yields CDR1 MNHNS and CDR2 SASEGT. Trimming cost V 3 bases and J 5 bases, with 11 bases left between them. This CDR3 has 13 amino acids. The CDR3 bases are TGTGCCAGCAGTGAGATGACAACGGACGAGCAGTACTTC. Its translation is CASSEMTTDEQYF.